The 16 T cell receptor beta chains below were found in one sample sequenced in a study of a mutant IDH1 vaccine in newly diagnosed glioma. Sequenced by immunoSEQ multiplex PCR; TCRdb stores in-frame clones only, minus some. The table has about 33,000 clones, 80% seen once. Indicated time point: week 35, safety follow-up. Every vaccination contained 300 ug of the mutant IDH1 20-mer peptide and was paired with topical imiquimod. No antigens are known for them. This specimen consisted of PBMCs, obtained from a glioma patient whose treatment included an IDH1 peptide vaccine. Every receptor here comes from a man in his forties with glioma. Some clones in this sample may be carry-over from other donors' samples.

The chain carries TRBV6-1 and TRBJ2-5; D possibly corresponds to TRBD2 (7 bases). V was trimmed by 6 bases and J by 4 bases, leaving 18 bases between them. Germline V lookup: CDR1 MNHNS, CDR2 SASEGT. The length of the CDR3 is 15 residues. CDR3 loop: CASRLGGERGETQYF. CDR3 nucleotides: TGTGCCAGCAGACTAGGGGGGGAAAGGGGAGAGACCCAGTACTTC.

The rearrangement links TRBV5-4 to TRBJ2-7; unclear D gene. CDR3 length: 13 amino acids. V lost 0 bases and J 2 bases, leaving 6 bases between the germline ends. CDR1 and CDR2 (germline): SGHNT, YYREEE (reference sequence). The chain's CDR3 is CASSLGGTYEQYF. CDR3 DNA: TGTGCCAGCAGCTTGGGGGGAACCTACGAGCAGTACTTC. Looking up the rest from reference TRBV5-4 and TRBJ2-7 gives the full variable domain: ETGVTQSPTHLIKTRGQQVTLRCSSQSGHNTVSWYQQALGQGPQFIFQYYREEENGRGNFPPRFSGLQFPNYSSELNVNALELDDSALYLCASSLGGTYEQYFGPGTRLTVT.

This clone was picked up a small number of times. The CDR3 DNA is TGTGCCAGTACCATAAATACACCCTATGAAGCTTTCTTT. Translation gives CASTINTPYEAFF. The chain uses TRBV19 and TRBJ1-1; D not resolved. Germline CDR1 and CDR2: LNHDA and SQIVND (reference sequence). V was cut by 7 bases and J by 7 bases, with 16 bases left in between. This CDR3 region has 13 residues.

The V gene is TRBV25-1, the J gene TRBJ2-6; 8 bases are a match to TRBD1. The ends lost 4 bases at V and 3 bases at J; junction bases unmatched: 5. The CDR3 sequence is 16 residues long. CDR1 MGHDK and CDR2 SYGVNS come from the germline V gene. This CDR3 reads CASSGQGAYGANVLTF. CDR3 sequence (DNA): TGTGCCAGCAGTGGGCAGGGGGCGTATGGGGCCAACGTCCTGACTTTC.

V and J are TRBV6-6 and TRBJ1-5; D gene unclear. This CDR3 spans 14 amino acids. V lost 2 bases to trimming and J lost 7 bases, with 12 bases between them. Looked up from germline, CDR1 is MNHNY and CDR2 is SVGAGI (reference sequence). CDR3 in DNA: TGTGCCAGCAGTTACGAGGGCCGGGGACAGCCCCAGCATTTT. The encoded protein is CASSYEGRGQPQHF.

This clone was counted only a few times. The chain combines TRBV18 with TRBJ1-6; D gene unclear. Trimming took off 3 bases at V and 7 bases at J, with 7 bases between the two ends. Germline V gene lookup returns CDR1 KGHSH and CDR2 LQKENI. This CDR3 contains 13 residues. The CDR3 reads CASSPGANSPLHF. The CDR3 DNA sequence: TGTGCCAGCTCACCGGGTGCAAATTCACCCCTCCACTTT.

V usage is TRBV30 and J usage is TRBJ2-5; 7 bases line up with TRBD1. There are 12 residues in the CDR3. V was clipped by 7 bases and J by 4 bases; unmatched bases: 6. Germline-derived CDR1 and CDR2 are GTSNPN and SVGIG (reference sequence). CDR3 residues: CASTGWRETQYF. The CDR3 nucleotides are TGTGCCTCGACAGGGTGGAGAGAGACCCAGTACTTC.

This clone was picked up a small number of times. The chain couples TRBV7-9 to TRBJ2-7; D is unclear. Germline V gene data show CDR1 as SEHNR and CDR2 as FQNEAQ (reference sequence). This CDR3 has 11 amino acids. V was shortened by 5 bases and J by 5 bases, with 7 bases between the two germline ends. CDR3 in amino acids: CASSGIHEQYF. CDR3 in DNA: TGTGCCAGCAGCGGGATCCACGAGCAGTACTTC.

The V and J genes are TRBV30 and TRBJ2-7; maybe TRBD1 (6 bases). CDR3 length: 15 residues. Germline assignment: CDR1 GTSNPN and CDR2 SVGIG (reference sequence). Trimming pared 2 bases from V and 2 bases from J, leaving 16 bases between. The CDR3 is CAWSFPGQGTYEQYF. In DNA, the CDR3 is TGTGCCTGGAGTTTTCCCGGCCAGGGGACCTACGAGCAGTACTTC.

In DNA form, the CDR3 reads TGTGCCAGCAGGCCAGCGGTCTCCTACAATGAGCAGTTCTTC. The encoded protein is CASRPAVSYNEQFF. This chain links TRBV2 with TRBJ2-1; TRBD2 is a possible D gene (5 bases). Deletions cut 6 bases from V and 0 bases from J, with 9 bases between. Germline V lookup: CDR1 SNHLY, CDR2 FYNNEI. The CDR3 totals 14 residues.

The V and J genes are TRBV5-6 and TRBJ2-1, with TRBD2 as a possible D gene (6 bases). CDR3 length equals 15 residues. Germline V lookup: CDR1 SGHDT, CDR2 YYEEEE. Trimming stripped 0 bases from V and 6 bases from J, with 13 bases between. The chain's CDR3 is CASSLAGTGSNEQFF. The DNA for the CDR3 is TGTGCCAGCAGCTTGGCTGGGACTGGGTCCAATGAGCAGTTCTTC.

The V gene is TRBV11-2, the J gene TRBJ2-7, with a weak D call TRBD1 (6 bases). V lost 0 bases and J lost 5, with 8 bases in between. CDR3 length: 13 amino acids. In germline, CDR1 is SGHAT, CDR2 FQNNGV. The CDR3 region is CASSLDRGDEQYF. CDR3 bases: TGTGCCAGCAGCTTAGACAGGGGTGACGAGCAGTACTTC.

The chain uses TRBV7-6 and TRBJ1-1; 8 positions agree with TRBD1. Trimming cost V 5 bases and J 6 bases; bases outside gene matches: 8. The CDR3 extends over 14 amino acids. Germline V gene sequence: CDR1 SGHVS, CDR2 FNYEAQ. CDR3 sequence: CASSPYDRGAEAFF. The CDR3 region has the DNA TGTGCCAGCAGCCCTTACGACAGGGGAGCTGAAGCTTTCTTT. Combining the CDR3 with reference TRBV7-6 and TRBJ1-1 gives the whole variable domain GAGVSQSPRYKVTKRGQDVALRCDPISGHVSLYWYRQALGQGPEFLTYFNYEAQQDKSGLPNDRFSAERPEGSISTLTIQRTEQRDSAMYRCASSPYDRGAEAFFGQGTRLTVV.

This chain uses TRBV5-1 with TRBJ2-2, with 13 nucleotides matching TRBD2. V lost 4 bases to trimming and J lost 5 bases; unmatched junction nucleotides: 2. Per the germline V gene, CDR1 is SGHRS and CDR2 is YFSETQ. The CDR3 has 15 amino acids. The CDR3 coding sequence is TGCGCCAGCAGCCCGGGACTAGCGGGGACCGGGGAGCTGTTTTTT. Amino acids: CASSPGLAGTGELFF. Full variable domain (rest looked up from reference TRBV5-1 and TRBJ2-2): KAGVTQTPRYLIKTRGQQVTLSCSPISGHRSVSWYQQTPGQGLQFLFEYFSETQRNKGNFPGRFSGRQFSNSRSEMNVSTLELGDSALYLCASSPGLAGTGELFFGEGSRLTVL.

V usage is TRBV5-6 and J usage is TRBJ2-7; TRBD2 aligns across 10 bases. Trimming removed 7 bases from V and 2 bases from J; junction bases left unmatched: 3. Germline values: CDR1 SGHDT, CDR2 YYEEEE. CDR3 length equals 13 residues. CDR3 in amino acids: CASWLAGAYEQYF. The CDR3, as DNA: TGTGCCAGCTGGCTAGCGGGGGCCTACGAGCAGTACTTC.

The chain has TRBV9 and TRBJ2-3; D could derive from TRBD1 or TRBD2 (5 bases each). The CDR3 totals 18 residues. Germline V CDR1 and CDR2: SGDLS, YYNGEE. Deletions cut 0 bases from V and 0 bases from J, with 17 bases between. CDR3 sequence (DNA): TGTGCCAGCAGCGTAGAGGGACGGATTTTGACTAGCACAGATACGCAGTATTTT. It encodes CASSVEGRILTSTDTQYF.